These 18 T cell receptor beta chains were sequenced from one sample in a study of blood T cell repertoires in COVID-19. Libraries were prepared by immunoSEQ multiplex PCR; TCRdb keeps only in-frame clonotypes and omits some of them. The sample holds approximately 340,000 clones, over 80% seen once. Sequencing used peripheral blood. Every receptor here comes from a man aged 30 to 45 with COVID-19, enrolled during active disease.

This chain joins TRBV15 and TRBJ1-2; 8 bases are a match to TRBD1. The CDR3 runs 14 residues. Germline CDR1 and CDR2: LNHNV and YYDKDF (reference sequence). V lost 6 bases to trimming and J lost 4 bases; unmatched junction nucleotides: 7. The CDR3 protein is CATRPGTGTYGYTF. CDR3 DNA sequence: TGTGCCACCAGACCTGGGACAGGCACCTATGGCTACACCTTC.

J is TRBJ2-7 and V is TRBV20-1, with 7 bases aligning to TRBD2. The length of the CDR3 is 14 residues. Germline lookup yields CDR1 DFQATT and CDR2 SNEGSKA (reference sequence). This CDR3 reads CSASRLAGSYEQYF. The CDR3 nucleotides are TGCAGCGCAAGTAGACTAGCAGGTTCCTACGAGCAGTACTTC.

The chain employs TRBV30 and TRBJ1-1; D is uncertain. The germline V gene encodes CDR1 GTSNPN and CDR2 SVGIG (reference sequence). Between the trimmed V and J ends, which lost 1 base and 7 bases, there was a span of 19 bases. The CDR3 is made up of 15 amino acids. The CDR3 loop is CAWSAIGSTFFEAFF. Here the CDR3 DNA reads TGTGCCTGGAGTGCGATCGGGTCGACTTTTTTTGAAGCTTTCTTT.

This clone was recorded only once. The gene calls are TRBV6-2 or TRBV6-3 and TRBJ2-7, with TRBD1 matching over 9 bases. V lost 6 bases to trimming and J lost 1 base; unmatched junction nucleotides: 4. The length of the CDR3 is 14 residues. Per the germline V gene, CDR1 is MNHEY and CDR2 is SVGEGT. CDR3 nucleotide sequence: TGTGCCAGCAGCTCCGGGACAGGGTCCTACGAGCAGTACTTC. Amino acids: CASSSGTGSYEQYF.

The CDR3 DNA reads as TGTGCCAGCAGCGCTCAGCCCGGAGCAATGAACACTGAAGCTTTCTTT. Its protein product is CASSAQPGAMNTEAFF. This chain links TRBV7-2 with TRBJ1-1; D is undetermined. Germline V gives CDR1 SGHTA, CDR2 FQGNSA. The V end lost 5 bases, the J end lost 0 bases, and 16 bases lay between the germline ends. The CDR3 sequence is 16 residues long.

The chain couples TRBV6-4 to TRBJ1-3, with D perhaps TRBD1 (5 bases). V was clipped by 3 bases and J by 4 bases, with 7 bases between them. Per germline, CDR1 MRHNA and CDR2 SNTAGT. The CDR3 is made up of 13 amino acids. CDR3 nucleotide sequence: TGTGCCAGCAGTGAGGGGCACGGAAACACCATATATTTT. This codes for CASSEGHGNTIYF.

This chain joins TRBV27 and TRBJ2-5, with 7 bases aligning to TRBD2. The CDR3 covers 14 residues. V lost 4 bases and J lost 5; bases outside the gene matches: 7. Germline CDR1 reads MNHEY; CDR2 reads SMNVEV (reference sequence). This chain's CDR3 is CASSYGGLGETQYF. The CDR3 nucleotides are TGTGCCAGCAGTTACGGGGGGTTAGGGGAGACCCAGTACTTC.

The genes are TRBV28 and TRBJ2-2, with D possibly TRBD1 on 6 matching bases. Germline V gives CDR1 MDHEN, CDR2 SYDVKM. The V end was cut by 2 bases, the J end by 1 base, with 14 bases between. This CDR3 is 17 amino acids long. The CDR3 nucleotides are TGTGCCAGCAGTTTACCGGGTGGGACACAGAACACCGGGGAGCTGTTTTTT. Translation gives CASSLPGGTQNTGELFF.

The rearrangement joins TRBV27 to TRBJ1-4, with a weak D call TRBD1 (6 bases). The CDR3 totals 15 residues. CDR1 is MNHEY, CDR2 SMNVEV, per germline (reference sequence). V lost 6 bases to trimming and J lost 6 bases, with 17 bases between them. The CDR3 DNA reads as TGTGCCAGCAGGCGGCCGGGACACCTGGATGAAAAACTGTTTTTT. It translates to CASRRPGHLDEKLFF.

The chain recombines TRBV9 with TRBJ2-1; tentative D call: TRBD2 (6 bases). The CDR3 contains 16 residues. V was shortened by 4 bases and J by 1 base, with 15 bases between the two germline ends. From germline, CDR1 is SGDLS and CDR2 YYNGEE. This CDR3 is CASSPRLVVSYNEQFF. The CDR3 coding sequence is TGTGCCAGCAGCCCGCGACTAGTAGTTTCCTACAATGAGCAGTTCTTC.

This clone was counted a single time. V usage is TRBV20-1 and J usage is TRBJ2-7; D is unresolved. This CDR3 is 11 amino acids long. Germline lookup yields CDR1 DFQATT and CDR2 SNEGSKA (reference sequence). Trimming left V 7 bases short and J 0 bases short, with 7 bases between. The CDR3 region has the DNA TGCAGTGTACAGTCCTCCTACGAGCAGTACTTC. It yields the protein CSVQSSYEQYF.

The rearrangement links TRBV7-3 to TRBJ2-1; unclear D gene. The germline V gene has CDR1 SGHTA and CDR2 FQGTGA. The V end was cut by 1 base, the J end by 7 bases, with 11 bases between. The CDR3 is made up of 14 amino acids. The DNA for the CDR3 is TGTGCCAGCAGCTTAAATTTAGCCCCTAATGAGCAGTTCTTC. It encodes CASSLNLAPNEQFF. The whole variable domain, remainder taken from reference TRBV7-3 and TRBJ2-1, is GAGVSQTPSNKVTEKGKYVELRCDPISGHTALYWYRQSLGQGPEFLIYFQGTGAADDSGLPNDRFFAVRPEGSVSTLKIQRTERGDSAVYLCASSLNLAPNEQFFGPGTRLTVL.

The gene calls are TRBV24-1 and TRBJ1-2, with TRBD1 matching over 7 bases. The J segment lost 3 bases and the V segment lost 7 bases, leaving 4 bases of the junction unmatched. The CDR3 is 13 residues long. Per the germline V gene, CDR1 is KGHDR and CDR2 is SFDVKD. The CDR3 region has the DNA TGTGCCACCAGCCCGGGACAGTACTATGGCTACACCTTC. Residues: CATSPGQYYGYTF.

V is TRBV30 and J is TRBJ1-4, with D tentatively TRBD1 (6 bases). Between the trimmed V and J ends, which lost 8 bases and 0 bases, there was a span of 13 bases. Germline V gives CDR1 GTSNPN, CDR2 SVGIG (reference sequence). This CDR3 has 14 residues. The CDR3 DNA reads TGTGCCGTGAAAGGGGGGGCAACTAATGAAAAACTGTTTTTT. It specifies CAVKGGATNEKLFF.

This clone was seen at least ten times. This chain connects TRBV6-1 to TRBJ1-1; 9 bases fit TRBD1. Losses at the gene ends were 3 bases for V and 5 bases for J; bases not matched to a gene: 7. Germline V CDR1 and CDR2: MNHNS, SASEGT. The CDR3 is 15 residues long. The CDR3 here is CASSDSRDRVTEAFF. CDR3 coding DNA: TGTGCCAGCAGTGATTCGAGGGACAGGGTTACTGAAGCTTTCTTT.

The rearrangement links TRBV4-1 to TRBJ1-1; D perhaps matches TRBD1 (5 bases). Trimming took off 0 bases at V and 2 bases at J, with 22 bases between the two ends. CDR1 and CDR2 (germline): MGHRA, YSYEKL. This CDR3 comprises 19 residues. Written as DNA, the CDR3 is TGCGCCAGCAGCCAAGATTCTTTGTTCCCCCGGGGGGATAACACTGAAGCTTTCTTT. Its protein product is CASSQDSLFPRGDNTEAFF.

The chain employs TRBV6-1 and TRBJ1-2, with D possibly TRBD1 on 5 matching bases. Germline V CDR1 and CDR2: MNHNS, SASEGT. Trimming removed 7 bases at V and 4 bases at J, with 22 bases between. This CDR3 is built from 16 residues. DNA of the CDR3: TGTGCCAGCAATGAGGGCAGGGTTCTAGGATTCTATGGCTACACCTTC. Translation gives CASNEGRVLGFYGYTF.

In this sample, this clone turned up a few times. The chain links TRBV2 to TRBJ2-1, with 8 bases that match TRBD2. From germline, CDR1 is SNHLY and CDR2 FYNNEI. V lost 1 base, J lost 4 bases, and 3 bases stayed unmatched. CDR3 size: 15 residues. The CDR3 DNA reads TGTGCCAGCAGTGAAGAGCGGGGGTATTACAATGAGCAGTTCTTC. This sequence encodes CASSEERGYYNEQFF.